These 19 T cell receptor beta chains were all obtained from the same sample, sequenced in a study of beta chain features in type 1 diabetes (dated by TCRdb to the late 2010s). Libraries were built with the immunoSEQ multiplex PCR assay. The entire amount of isolated RNA was reverse transcribed using the High Capacity cDNA Reverse Transcription Kit, so the sequenced TCRB transcripts were expressed ones. Here the immuneACCESS table is served through TCRdb, limited to in-frame sequences with V and J called. Missing clones are a known gap in these copies; in checked studies unresolved V genes cover under half, and the rest lacks a known reason. Within this sample are around 120,000 clones, with around 15% of them counted one time only. The top ten clonotypes cover 2.6% of the sample. These receptors' targets are unknown. Overall results and qualifications from the work: Type 1 diabetes patients showed a moderate but significant shortening of TCRB CDR3 length in all four CD4+ subsets.

Sequencing used central memory CD4+ T cells from blood. Source of these receptors: a man younger than 30 with type 1 diabetes.

This clone was detected a few times. The V gene is TRBV7-2, the J gene TRBJ2-3; D may be TRBD2 (6 bases). V lost 3 bases and J 0 bases, leaving 13 bases between the germline ends. CDR1 is SGHTA, CDR2 FQGNSA, per germline. The CDR3 runs to 16 residues. CDR3 DNA: TGTGCCAGCAGCTTTGTTGGCGGGGTTAGCACAGATACGCAGTATTTT. This translates into CASSFVGGVSTDTQYF.

This clone came up a few times. The chain has TRBV2 and TRBJ1-4; perhaps TRBD1 as D (6 bases). Trimming took off 6 bases at V and 2 bases at J, with 16 bases between the two ends. Looked up from germline, CDR1 is SNHLY and CDR2 is FYNNEI. There are 16 residues in the CDR3. CDR3 nucleotides: TGTGCCAGCAGACCACAGGGAATTGGGACTAATGAAAAACTGTTTTTT. As protein: CASRPQGIGTNEKLFF.

The CDR3 spells CASSYRSTDTQYF. The CDR3 region has the DNA TGTGCCAGCAGTTACCGAAGTACAGATACGCAGTATTTT. The chain employs TRBV6-5 and TRBJ2-3; D unclear. The ends were cut back, 2 bases at V and 3 bases at J, with 6 bases in the middle. Germline V gives CDR1 MNHEY, CDR2 SVGAGI. The CDR3 has 13 residues.

This rearrangement joins TRBV5-1 to TRBJ1-5; TRBD1 matches at 7 bases. The V segment lost 0 bases and the J segment 3 bases; nucleotides outside the gene matches: 3. The CDR3 consists of 15 residues. Looked up from germline, CDR1 is SGHRS and CDR2 is YFSETQ. CDR3 amino acids: CASSLGTGFNQPQHF. In nucleotides, the CDR3 is TGCGCCAGCAGCTTGGGGACAGGATTCAATCAGCCCCAGCATTTT.

This clone has more than one count but fewer than ten. V usage is TRBV28 and J usage is TRBJ2-3; 8 positions agree with TRBD2. CDR1 is MDHEN, CDR2 SYDVKM, per germline. V lost 5 bases to trimming and J lost 4 bases; unmatched junction nucleotides: 8. This CDR3 is 15 amino acids long. CDR3: CASSPGGGQADTQYF. In DNA, the CDR3 is TGTGCCAGCAGTCCCGGGGGGGGCCAAGCAGATACGCAGTATTTT.

This clone has at least ten counts. V gene TRBV30 combines with J gene TRBJ1-1; TRBD1 matches 7 bases. The CDR3 contains 13 residues. The junction had 5 bases not matched to a gene; V was cut back by 4 bases and J by 3 bases. Germline V gene sequence: CDR1 GTSNPN, CDR2 SVGIG (reference sequence). CDR3 DNA: TGTGCCTGGAACCAGGGGGGGTACACTGAAGCTTTCTTT. This gives the protein CAWNQGGYTEAFF.

This clone was counted ten times or more. The rearrangement links TRBV9 to TRBJ2-7, with D uncertain. CDR3 length equals 15 residues. Trimming pared 0 bases from V and 4 bases from J, leaving 14 bases between. Germline CDR1 and CDR2: SGDLS and YYNGEE. The CDR3 spells CASSVGAGNPYEQYF. The CDR3 DNA sequence: TGTGCCAGCAGCGTAGGGGCAGGAAACCCGTACGAGCAGTACTTC.

This clone was picked up a small number of times. The gene calls are TRBV9 and TRBJ1-1; weak D call: TRBD1 (6 bases). The CDR3 contains 15 residues. The germline V gene has CDR1 SGDLS and CDR2 YYNGEE. Trimming removed 3 bases from V and 5 bases from J, with 17 bases in between. CDR3 coding DNA: TGTGCCAGCAGCGCTTCACAGGGCATGAGAACTGAAGCTTTCTTT. Translated: CASSASQGMRTEAFF.

This clone was counted only a few times. CDR3 in amino acids: CAISESKENEQFF. CDR3 coding DNA: TGTGCCATCAGTGAGTCGAAGGAAAATGAGCAGTTCTTC. The chain couples TRBV10-3 to TRBJ2-1; D not resolved. Germline V lookup: CDR1 ENHRY, CDR2 SYGVKD. Trimming took 0 bases from V and 7 from J, leaving 7 bases between them. This CDR3 comprises 13 residues.

The chain has TRBV7-2 and TRBJ2-3; 12 positions agree with TRBD1. J was trimmed by 5 bases and V by 2 bases; bases with no gene match: 5. Per the germline V gene, CDR1 is SGHTA and CDR2 is FQGNSA. The CDR3 covers 16 residues. DNA for the CDR3: TGTGCCAGCAGCTTATTGGGGACAGGGGGCCGAGATACGCAGTATTTT. Protein product: CASSLLGTGGRDTQYF.

This clone showed up just a few times. This sequence joins TRBV5-1 and TRBJ2-3; weak D call: TRBD2 (5 bases). Between the trimmed V and J ends, which lost 1 base and 0 bases, there was a span of 12 bases. CDR3 size: 16 residues. In germline, CDR1 is SGHRS, CDR2 YFSETQ. The CDR3 sequence is CASSLSRDLSTDTQYF. CDR3 nucleotides: TGCGCCAGCAGCTTGTCCCGGGATTTGAGCACAGATACGCAGTATTTT.

Many counts were recorded for this clone. The sample has other DNA sequences that encode this CDR3 too. CDR3 loop: CASSLRLYGYTF. As DNA, the CDR3 is TGTGCCAGCAGTTTACGCCTTTATGGCTACACCTTC. V and J are TRBV28 and TRBJ1-2; no reliable D call. Germline assignment: CDR1 MDHEN and CDR2 SYDVKM. Trimming shortened V by 2 bases and J by 5 bases, and 6 bases separated the two germline ends. CDR3 length: 12 residues.

This clone showed up just a few times. The chain links TRBV6-1 to TRBJ1-5; 7 bases align to TRBD1. This CDR3 contains 17 residues. CDR1 is MNHNS, CDR2 SASEGT, per germline. Germline trimming cut 0 bases from V and 5 bases from J; bases unmatched to any gene: 10. CDR3 protein: CASSEAHSGTADQPQHF. The CDR3 nucleotides read TGTGCCAGCAGTGAAGCGCATTCCGGGACAGCTGATCAGCCCCAGCATTTT.

The J gene is TRBJ2-1, the V gene TRBV28; D gene uncertain. The CDR3 has 10 amino acids. V lost 8 bases to trimming and J lost 4 bases, with 3 bases between them. CDR1 MDHEN and CDR2 SYDVKM come from the germline V gene. CDR3 DNA: TGTGCCAGCTCTTACAATGAGCAGTTCTTC. This gives the protein CASSYNEQFF.

This clone was counted a few times. This rearrangement joins TRBV7-2 to TRBJ2-5; D ambiguous. The J call may not be correct, given that the DNA end is closer to TRBJ2-7. The CDR3 runs to 15 residues. CDR1 and CDR2 from the germline V gene are SGHTA and FQGNSA. CDR3 sequence: CASSLVVSGNYEQYF. CDR3 DNA sequence: TGTGCCAGCAGCTTAGTAGTGTCTGGAAACTACGAGCAGTACTTC.

The V call is TRBV5-1, the J call TRBJ2-5; perhaps TRBD2 as D (6 bases). Germline V gives CDR1 SGHRS, CDR2 YFSETQ. V was pared by 4 bases and J by 5 bases, with 12 bases between. The CDR3 spans 13 residues. The CDR3 loop is CASSAGTPETQYF. CDR3 sequence (DNA): TGCGCCAGCAGCGCGGGGACGCCGGAGACCCAGTACTTC.

This chain connects TRBV7-2 to TRBJ1-6; D gene ambiguous. V lost 1 base to trimming and J lost 8 bases, with 9 bases between them. The CDR3 is 14 residues long. Germline CDR1 is SGHTA and CDR2 is FQGNSA. The CDR3 loop is CASSLEGLDSPLHF. The CDR3 coding sequence is TGTGCCAGCAGCTTAGAGGGTTTGGATTCACCCCTCCACTTT.

This clone appeared a few times. CDR3 in DNA: TGCGCCAGTACCCCGGACGGCGGCCTAGCGGGGGGGATATCTTTCTTC. It encodes CASTPDGGLAGGISFF. V usage is TRBV5-1 and J usage is TRBJ2-1; 12 positions match TRBD2. The V segment lost 8 bases and the J segment 16 bases; nucleotides outside the gene matches: 22. The CDR3 consists of 16 residues. Germline V lookup: CDR1 SGHRS, CDR2 YFSETQ.

This clone was picked up a small number of times. The rearrangement links TRBV30 to TRBJ2-7, with 8 nucleotides matching TRBD2. V gave up 2 bases and J gave up 7 bases; unmatched junction bases: 7. Germline loops: CDR1 GTSNPN, CDR2 SVGIG (reference sequence). This CDR3 contains 13 residues. CDR3 region: CAWSTSGLGEQYF. In DNA form, the CDR3 reads TGTGCCTGGAGTACTAGCGGCTTGGGGGAGCAGTACTTC. Combining the CDR3 with reference TRBV30 and TRBJ2-7 gives the whole variable domain SQTIHQWPATLVQPVGSPLSLECTVEGTSNPNLYWYRQAAGRGLQLLFYSVGIGQISSEVPQNLSASRPQDRQFILSSKKLLLSDSGFYLCAWSTSGLGEQYFGPGTRLTVT.